Listed below are T cell receptor beta chains from one sample, sequenced in a study of control samples from healthy donors and cancer patients. The repertoire was sequenced with immunoSEQ multiplex PCR; TCRdb's copy has only in-frame clones and lacks some. The data hold 150,000 or so clones, with around nine tenths observed a single time. The sample was blood. The receptors here all came from a young man in good health. Both conserved end residues are part of each CDR3. D genes are given only for firm matches. Expanded clones get a size class; other rows say once, few or many, or leave the size out.

J,V,size,D,CDR3,DNA
TRBJ2-7,TRBV2,.,.,CASRNPQEQYF,TGTGCCAGCAGAAACCCTCAAGAGCAGTACTTC
TRBJ2-1,TRBV14,.,.,CASSQDRGSLYNEQFF,TGTGCCAGCAGCCAAGATAGGGGGTCCCTTTACAATGAGCAGTTCTTC
TRBJ1-2,TRBV6-5,.,TRBD1,CASSPPGGYGYTF,TGTGCCAGCAGTCCTCCAGGGGGCTATGGCTACACCTTC
TRBJ2-7,TRBV6-1,.,.,CASSESGPYEQYF,TGTGCCAGCAGTGAGTCGGGACCCTACGAGCAGTACTTC
TRBJ1-3,TRBV4-2,.,.,CASSQAAGAGNTIYF,TGTGCCAGCAGCCAAGCTGCCGGGGCTGGAAACACCATATATTTT
TRBJ2-3,TRBV30,.,.,CAWSLWMANTDTQYF,TGTGCCTGGAGTCTATGGATGGCCAACACAGATACGCAGTATTTT
TRBJ2-3,TRBV7-9,.,TRBD2,CASSPRTSFSTDTQYF,TGTGCCAGCAGCCCCCGGACTAGCTTCAGCACAGATACGCAGTATTTT
TRBJ1-1,TRBV19,.,.,CASSTGARNTEAFF,TGTGCCAGTAGTACGGGGGCGCGGAACACTGAAGCTTTCTTT
TRBJ1-1,TRBV7-7,once,.,CASSLKATEAFF,TGTGCCAGCAGCTTAAAGGCCACTGAAGCTTTCTTT
TRBJ2-1,TRBV19,.,.,CASTEPGLRGEQFF,TGTGCCAGTACCGAACCGGGACTTCGGGGTGAGCAGTTCTTC
TRBJ1-1,TRBV2,.,.,CASSGGGPRRRTF,TGTGCCAGCAGTGGCGGGGGACCCCGCAGGAGGACCTTT
TRBJ1-6,TRBV2,.,.,CASSAKQSSYNSPLHF,TGTGCCAGCAGTGCTAAACAGAGCTCCTATAATTCACCCCTCCACTTT
TRBJ2-1,TRBV5-1,.,.,CASSIVVGNEQFF,TGCGCCAGCAGCATTGTCGTAGGCAATGAGCAGTTCTTC
TRBJ1-1,TRBV5-1,.,.,CASSWVTGSEAFF,TGCGCCAGCAGCTGGGTCACAGGGTCTGAAGCTTTCTTT
TRBJ2-7,TRBV19,.,TRBD2,CASSAGDYSFEQYF,TGTGCCAGTAGCGCCGGGGACTACTCCTTCGAGCAGTACTTC
TRBJ2-7,TRBV11-2,.,TRBD2,CASSRASGDSYEQYF,TGTGCCAGCAGCCGGGCGAGCGGGGACTCCTACGAGCAGTACTTC
TRBJ1-2,TRBV6-5,.,.,CATAYRNYGYTF,TGTGCCACTGCGTACCGGAACTATGGCTACACCTTC
TRBJ1-5,TRBV19,.,.,CASSIQVSGVLVQPQHF,TGTGCCAGTAGTATTCAAGTGTCGGGGGTTCTAGTTCAGCCCCAGCATTTT
TRBJ2-3,TRBV6-6,.,TRBD2,CASSRLAGGNTDTQYF,TGTGCCAGCAGTCGACTAGCGGGGGGGAACACAGATACGCAGTATTTT
TRBJ2-2,TRBV6-6,.,TRBD1,CASSHRGQGFYTGELFF,TGTGCCAGCAGTCACCGCGGACAGGGTTTTTACACCGGGGAGCTGTTTTTT
TRBJ2-5,TRBV4-2,.,.,CASSQGRGAKTQYF,TGTGCCAGCAGCCAAGGGAGGGGGGCAAAGACCCAGTACTTC
TRBJ2-7,TRBV11-2,few,.,CASSLGAGEGEQYF,TGTGCCAGCAGCTTAGGAGCAGGGGAAGGCGAGCAGTACTTC
TRBJ1-2,TRBV29-1,.,.,CSVEVERGGGYTF,TGCAGCGTTGAAGTTGAAAGGGGAGGCGGCTACACCTTC
TRBJ1-6,TRBV10-3,.,.,CAIRLNQDSSPLHF,TGTGCCATCAGATTGAATCAAGATAGTTCACCCCTCCACTTT
TRBJ1-1,TRBV5-4,few,TRBD1,CASESDRGVTEAFF,TGTGCCAGCGAATCGGACAGGGGAGTTACTGAAGCTTTCTTT
TRBJ2-5,TRBV3-1/TRBV3-2,.,.,CASSQSQAETQYF,TGTGCCAGCAGCCAATCCCAGGCAGAGACCCAGTACTTC
TRBJ2-1,TRBV27,once,TRBD2,CASSPLAGGPVDEQFF,TGTGCCAGCAGTCCACTAGCGGGGGGGCCTGTGGATGAGCAGTTCTTC
TRBJ2-5,TRBV2,.,.,CASSEGQGRRETQYF,TGTGCCAGCAGTGAAGGGCAGGGGCGGAGGGAGACCCAGTACTTC
TRBJ1-5,TRBV21-1,.,.,CASSKVKDRDSNQPQHF,TGTGCCAGCAGCAAAGTTAAGGACAGGGATAGCAATCAGCCCCAGCATTTT
TRBJ2-5,TRBV6-1,once,.,CASSELQVRHPQETQYF,TGTGCCAGCAGTGAATTACAGGTTCGGCACCCCCAAGAGACCCAGTACTTC
TRBJ1-2,TRBV2,.,.,CASGGRRLDSYGYTF,TGTGCCAGCGGGGGCCGGCGCCTAGACTCTTATGGCTACACCTTC
TRBJ2-1,TRBV15,.,TRBD2,CATSREVLAGGGEQFF,TGTGCCACCAGCAGAGAGGTACTAGCGGGGGGTGGGGAGCAGTTCTTC
TRBJ1-6,TRBV6-5,.,TRBD1,CASSRGQGNNSPLHF,TGTGCCAGCAGCCGGGGACAGGGGAATAATTCACCCCTCCACTTT
TRBJ1-3,TRBV5-4,.,.,CASSSLGPGNTIYF,TGTGCCAGCAGCTCCCTGGGGCCCGGAAACACCATATATTTT
TRBJ2-5,TRBV2,once,.,CASSDFQGWETQYF,TGTGCCAGCAGTGATTTCCAGGGGTGGGAGACCCAGTACTTC
TRBJ2-2,TRBV5-4,.,.,CASSLGGITGELFF,TGTGCCAGCAGCTTGGGGGGGATCACCGGGGAGCTGTTTTTT